The 16 T cell receptor beta chains presented below share a single source sample, sequenced in a study of human T cells and chemical hapten exposure (dated by TCRdb to the early 2020s). Library preparation was by RACE. TCRdb names NextSeq 500 as the instrument used. TCRdb ran its own pipeline on the public reads, namely fastp trimming at Q25 and MiXCR clone calling, and kept in-frame beta chains. CDR3 protein sequences are deduplicated, and each keeps its most common genes and DNA. The sample table shows around 130,000 distinct CDR3 sequences, and approximately 9.5% are seen once. Approximately 2% of the sample goes to the ten largest clones. Read against the paper, the sample's time point label means: healthy volunteer bleed at 2 weeks. Unfractionated whole blood was collected in Tempus Blood RNA tubes, and total RNA was extracted from that blood. The specimen was whole blood. These receptors came from a male donor in good health. Some clones in this sample may be carry-over from other donors' samples.

The genes are TRBV5-1 and TRBJ2-1; D is perhaps TRBD1 or TRBD2 (6 bases each). V lost 3 bases, J lost 0 bases, and 19 bases lay in between. The germline V gene encodes CDR1 SGHRS and CDR2 YFSETQ. The CDR3 sequence is 18 residues long. The CDR3 protein is CASSWGDGTGNSYNEQFF. CDR3 nucleotides: TGCGCCAGCAGCTGGGGGGACGGCACAGGGAACTCCTACAATGAGCAGTTCTTC.

There are a few counts of this clonotype. The J gene is TRBJ1-2, the V gene TRBV5-6; 9 bases are a match to TRBD1. There are 18 residues in the CDR3. Germline CDR1 is SGHDT and CDR2 is YYEEEE. V shed 3 bases, J shed 6 bases, and the junction held 18 bases outside the gene matches. CDR3 sequence reads: CASSSPLGTGKGVNGYTF. The CDR3 DNA is TGTGCCAGCAGCTCGCCCCTAGGGACAGGGAAAGGAGTGAATGGCTACACCTTC.

The table lists this clonotype with many counts. The rearrangement uses TRBV20-1 and TRBJ1-1, with TRBD1 matching over 7 bases. CDR1 DFQATT and CDR2 SNEGSKA come from the germline V gene (reference sequence). V trimming: 3 bases; J trimming: 1 base; junction bases outside the gene matches: 5. The CDR3 is made up of 14 amino acids. The CDR3 DNA is TGCAGTGCTAGCTCAGGGGGGCGGAACACTGAAGCTTTCTTT. Residues: CSASSGGRNTEAFF.

This clonotype was observed at least ten times. The V gene is TRBV20-1, the J gene TRBJ1-5; D is possibly TRBD1 (6 bases). Germline V lookup: CDR1 DFQATT, CDR2 SNEGSKA (reference sequence). The CDR3 is 14 amino acids. Trimming removed 1 base from V and 6 bases from J, with 13 bases in between. For the CDR3, the DNA is TGCAGTGCTAGAGTAGCGCAGGGGAGTCAGCCCCAGCATTTT. It encodes CSARVAQGSQPQHF.

The V and J genes are TRBV19 and TRBJ1-1; no clear D. The CDR3 length is 11 residues. Looked up from germline, CDR1 is LNHDA and CDR2 is SQIVND (reference sequence). Trimming took 7 bases from V and 8 from J, leaving 11 bases between them. The DNA for the CDR3 is TGTGCCAGTACCCCGGGCAGCGAAGCTTTCTTT. Translation gives CASTPGSEAFF.

This clonotype was counted many times. The genes are TRBV28 and TRBJ2-7; D may be TRBD2 (5 bases). The CDR3 runs to 20 residues. Trimming left V 6 bases short and J 0 bases short, with 30 bases between. The V gene's germline CDR1 is MDHEN and CDR2 SYDVKM. CDR3 bases: TGTGCCAGCAGCACCCGTTTCGGGGAAGTAAGAGCCGCCGTCTCCTACGAGCAGTACTTC. Its translation is CASSTRFGEVRAAVSYEQYF.

There are many counts of this clonotype. This chain connects TRBV9 to TRBJ2-1; 8 bases are shared with TRBD1. The length of the CDR3 is 16 residues. With V trimmed by 0 bases and J by 0 bases, 2 bases remained unmatched. Germline CDR1 reads SGDLS; CDR2 reads YYNGEE. The CDR3 DNA is TGTGCCAGCAGCGTAGGGGACAGGCACTCCTACAATGAGCAGTTCTTC. The encoded protein is CASSVGDRHSYNEQFF.

Ten or more counts support this clonotype. The V gene is TRBV5-6, the J gene TRBJ2-1, with 12 bases aligning to TRBD2. Per the germline V gene, CDR1 is SGHDT and CDR2 is YYEEEE. The junction had 8 bases not matched to a gene; V was cut back by 0 bases and J by 7 bases. CDR3 length: 17 amino acids. The CDR3 nucleotides are TGTGCCAGCAGCTTGGAAGGCCCTACTAGCGGGGGGAATGAGCAGTTCTTC. Its translation is CASSLEGPTSGGNEQFF.

There are a few counts of this clonotype. The chain combines TRBV5-4 with TRBJ2-4; 13 bases are a match to TRBD2. Germline V lookup: CDR1 SGHNT, CDR2 YYREEE (reference sequence). The length of the CDR3 is 18 residues. V shed 4 bases and J 2 bases; nucleotides not matched to a gene: 9. The chain's CDR3 is CASSPGLAGPGTKNIQYF. CDR3 nucleotide sequence: TGTGCCAGCAGCCCGGGACTAGCGGGACCAGGAACCAAAAACATTCAGTACTTC.

This clonotype came up a few times. The rearrangement uses TRBV7-2 and TRBJ2-7; D gene uncertain. CDR1 is SGHTA, CDR2 FQGNSA, per germline. The CDR3 runs 13 residues. V shed 2 bases and J shed 4 bases, with 9 bases lying between them. The CDR3 loop is CASSLWVLYEQYF. CDR3 DNA: TGTGCCAGCAGCTTATGGGTATTGTACGAGCAGTACTTC.

The chain has TRBV12-3 or TRBV12-4 and TRBJ1-1; the D gene is possibly TRBD1 (5 bases). This CDR3 comprises 15 residues. The V end lost 1 base, the J end lost 1 base, and 10 bases lay between the germline ends. The CDR3: CASSLGFGGNTEAFF. CDR3 nucleotide sequence: TGTGCCAGCAGTTTAGGTTTCGGGGGGAACACTGAAGCTTTCTTT.

This clonotype was counted many times. The chain links TRBV27 to TRBJ2-3; D not certain. Per the germline V gene, CDR1 is MNHEY and CDR2 is SMNVEV (reference sequence). The CDR3 extends over 15 amino acids. V was pared by 6 bases and J by 0 bases, with 13 bases between. The CDR3 coding sequence is TGTGCCAGCAGCAATTTGGTAGGGAGCACAGATACGCAGTATTTT. It yields the protein CASSNLVGSTDTQYF.

The chain carries TRBV7-2 and TRBJ2-5; 8 bases align to TRBD1. With 4 bases clipped from V and 4 bases from J, the junction kept 5 bases outside the gene matches. CDR3 length: 14 residues. Per the germline V gene, CDR1 is SGHTA and CDR2 is FQGNSA. CDR3 protein: CASSSRTGRETQYF. In DNA form, the CDR3 reads TGTGCCAGCAGCTCACGGACAGGGAGAGAGACCCAGTACTTC.

This clonotype has only a few counts. This chain connects TRBV27 to TRBJ2-7; the D is unclear. The CDR3 contains 13 residues. V gave up 5 bases and J gave up 3 bases, with 11 bases separating them. CDR1 is MNHEY and CDR2 is SMNVEV in the germline V gene (reference sequence). The CDR3 sequence is CASSTSSGYEQYF. The CDR3 DNA reads TGTGCCAGCAGTACCTCGTCCGGCTACGAGCAGTACTTC.

This clonotype was seen many times. The V call is TRBV15, the J call TRBJ2-7; tentative D call: TRBD1 (6 bases). The CDR3 contains 15 residues. Germline assignment: CDR1 LNHNV and CDR2 YYDKDF (reference sequence). V shed 4 bases and J shed 0 bases, with 13 bases lying between them. The CDR3 coding sequence is TGTGCCACCAGCACCACAGGGTCAAACTCCTACGAGCAGTACTTC. Translation gives CATSTTGSNSYEQYF.

V is TRBV27 and J is TRBJ2-1, with D unclear. Germline CDR1 reads MNHEY; CDR2 reads SMNVEV (reference sequence). CDR3 length equals 13 residues. V was clipped by 2 bases and J by 6 bases, with 8 bases between them. CDR3 sequence reads: CASSLKRRNEQFF. Here the CDR3 DNA reads TGTGCCAGCAGTTTAAAGCGCCGCAATGAGCAGTTCTTC.